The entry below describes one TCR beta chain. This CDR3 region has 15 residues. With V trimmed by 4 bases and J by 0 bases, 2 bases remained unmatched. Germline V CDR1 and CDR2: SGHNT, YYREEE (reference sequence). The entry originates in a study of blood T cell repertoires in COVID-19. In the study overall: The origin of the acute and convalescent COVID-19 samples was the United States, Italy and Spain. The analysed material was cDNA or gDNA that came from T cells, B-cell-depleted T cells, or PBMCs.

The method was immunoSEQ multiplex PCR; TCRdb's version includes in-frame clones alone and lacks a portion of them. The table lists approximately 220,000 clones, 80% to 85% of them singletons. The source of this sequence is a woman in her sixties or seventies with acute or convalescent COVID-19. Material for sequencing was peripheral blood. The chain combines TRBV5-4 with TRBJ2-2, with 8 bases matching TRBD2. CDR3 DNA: TGTGCCAGCAGCCAGCGGGGGTCGAACACCGGGGAGCTGTTTTTT. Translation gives CASSQRGSNTGELFF.